Listed below are T cell receptor gamma chains from one sample, sequenced in a study of human gamma delta and Vdelta1 T cells. TCRdb re-called the PCR reads via CATT. The sample shows over 4,000 gamma-chain clones, less than 40% of them seen only once. Antigens of these TCRs are unknown. Sequencing was done on a sample of Vdelta1 gamma-delta T cells from blood grown in culture (DOT cells). The receptors here all came from a human donor in good health. CDR3s include the opening cysteine and the closing phenylalanine or tryptophan. Size is omitted from some rows. Given values are once, few, many or a class for expanded clones.

J gene,clone size,V gene,CDR3 protein,CDR3 DNA
TRGJ1/TRGJ2,NA,TRGV5,CATWRQKLF,TGTGCCACCTGGAGGCAGAAACTCTTT
TRGJ1/TRGJ2,medium-sized,TRGV8,CATWDNYKKLF,TGTGCCACCTGGGATAATTATAAGAAACTCTTT
TRGJ1/TRGJ2,NA,TRGV5,CATWDGLRGYKKLF,TGTGCCACCTGGGATGGGCTTAGGGGGTATAAGAAACTCTTT
TRGJP2,few,TRGV9,CALWELEDWIKTF,TGTGCCTTGTGGGAGCTTGAGGATTGGATCAAGACGTTT
TRGJP2,NA,TRGV3,CATWDRLSSDWIKTF,TGTGCCACCTGGGACAGGCTTAGTAGTGATTGGATCAAGACGTTT
TRGJ1/TRGJ2,NA,TRGV9,CALWEPYYYKKLF,TGTGCCTTGTGGGAGCCATATTATTATAAGAAACTCTTT
TRGJP2,large,TRGV3,CATWDGSSDWIKTF,TGTGCCACCTGGGACGGGAGTAGTGATTGGATCAAGACGTTT
TRGJP2,few,TRGV4,CATWGTLNSSDWIKTF,TGTGCCACCTGGGGTACACTAAATAGTAGTGATTGGATCAAGACGTTT
TRGJ1/TRGJ2,NA,TRGV5,CATWDRPSSSNYYKKLF,TGTGCCACCTGGGACAGGCCATCGTCGTCGAATTATTATAAGAAACTCTTT
TRGJ1/TRGJ2,NA,TRGV9,CALWDQYYKKLF,TGTGCCTTGTGGGATCAGTATTATAAGAAACTCTTT
TRGJ1/TRGJ2,NA,TRGV8,CATWDRRVYYKKLF,TGTGCCACCTGGGATAGGCGAGTTTATTATAAGAAACTCTTT
TRGJ1/TRGJ2,few,TRGV2,CATWGGNYYKKLF,TGTGCCACCTGGGGGGGGAATTATTATAAGAAACTCTTT
TRGJ1/TRGJ2,once,TRGV9,CALWEPGPDYYKKLF,TGTGCCTTGTGGGAGCCCGGACCCGATTATTATAAGAAACTCTTT
TRGJP2,NA,TRGV5,CATWDGRYSSDWIKTF,TGTGCCACCTGGGACGGACGATATAGTAGTGATTGGATCAAGACGTTT
TRGJP1,NA,TRGV10,CAAWAAGWFKIF,TGTGCTGCGTGGGCTGCTGGTTGGTTCAAGATATTT
TRGJ1/TRGJ2,few,TRGV8,CATWDPNYYKKLF,TGTGCCACCTGGGATCCGAATTATTATAAGAAACTCTTT